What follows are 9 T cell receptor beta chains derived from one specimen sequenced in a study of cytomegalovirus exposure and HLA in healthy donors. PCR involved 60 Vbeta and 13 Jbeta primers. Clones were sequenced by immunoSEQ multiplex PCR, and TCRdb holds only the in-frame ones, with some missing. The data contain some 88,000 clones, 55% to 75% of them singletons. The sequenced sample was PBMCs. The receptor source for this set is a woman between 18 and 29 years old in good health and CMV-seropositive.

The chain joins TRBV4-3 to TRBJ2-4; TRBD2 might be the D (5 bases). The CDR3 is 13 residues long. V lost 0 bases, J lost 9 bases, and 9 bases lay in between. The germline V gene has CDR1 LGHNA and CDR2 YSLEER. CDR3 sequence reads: CASSQEQRGIQYF. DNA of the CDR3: TGCGCCAGCAGCCAAGAACAACGGGGCATTCAGTACTTC.

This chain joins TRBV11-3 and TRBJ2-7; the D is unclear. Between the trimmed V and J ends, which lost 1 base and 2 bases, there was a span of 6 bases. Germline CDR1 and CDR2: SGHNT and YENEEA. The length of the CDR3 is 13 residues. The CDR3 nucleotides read TGTGCCAGCAGCTTAGCATCAACCTACGAGCAGTACTTC. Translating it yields CASSLASTYEQYF. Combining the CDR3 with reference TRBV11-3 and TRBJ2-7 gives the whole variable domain EAGVVQSPRYKIIEKKQPVAFWCNPISGHNTLYWYLQNLGQGPELLIRYENEEAVDDSQLPKDRFSAERLKGVDSTLKIQPAELGDSAVYLCASSLASTYEQYFGPGTRLTVT.

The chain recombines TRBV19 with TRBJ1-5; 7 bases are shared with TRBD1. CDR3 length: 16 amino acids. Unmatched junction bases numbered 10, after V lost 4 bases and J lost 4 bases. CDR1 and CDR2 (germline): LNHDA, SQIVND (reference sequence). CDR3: CASSTSPQGRNQPQHF. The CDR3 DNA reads TGTGCCAGTAGTACCTCCCCACAGGGGCGGAATCAGCCCCAGCATTTT.

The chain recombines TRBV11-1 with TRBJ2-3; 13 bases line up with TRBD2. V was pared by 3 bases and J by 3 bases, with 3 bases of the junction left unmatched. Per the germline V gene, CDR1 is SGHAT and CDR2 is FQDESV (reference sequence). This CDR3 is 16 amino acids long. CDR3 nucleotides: TGTGCCAGCAGCTTCCGGACTAGCGGGAGAACAGATACGCAGTATTTT. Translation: CASSFRTSGRTDTQYF.

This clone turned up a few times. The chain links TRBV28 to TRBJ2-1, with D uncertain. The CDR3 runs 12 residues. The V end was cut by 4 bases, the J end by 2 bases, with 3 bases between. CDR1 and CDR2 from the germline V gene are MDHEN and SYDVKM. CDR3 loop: CASSSTYNEQFF. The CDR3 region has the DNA TGTGCCAGCAGTTCCACCTACAATGAGCAGTTCTTC.

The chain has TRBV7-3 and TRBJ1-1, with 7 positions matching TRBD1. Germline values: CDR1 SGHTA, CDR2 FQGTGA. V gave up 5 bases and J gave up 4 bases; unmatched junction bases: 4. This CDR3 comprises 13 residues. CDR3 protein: CASSTTGVTEAFF. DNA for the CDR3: TGTGCCAGCAGCACTACAGGGGTCACTGAAGCTTTCTTT.

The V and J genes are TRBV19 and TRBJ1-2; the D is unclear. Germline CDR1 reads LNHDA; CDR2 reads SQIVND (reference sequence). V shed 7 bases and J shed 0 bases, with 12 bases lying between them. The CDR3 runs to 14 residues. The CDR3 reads CASNEDRPNYGYTF. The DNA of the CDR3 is TGTGCCAGTAATGAGGATCGCCCTAACTATGGCTACACCTTC.

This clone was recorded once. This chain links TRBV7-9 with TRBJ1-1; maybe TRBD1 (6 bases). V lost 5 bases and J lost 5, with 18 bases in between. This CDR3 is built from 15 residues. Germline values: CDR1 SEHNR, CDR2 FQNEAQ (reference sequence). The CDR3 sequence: CASSPRIQGETEAFF. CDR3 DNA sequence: TGTGCCAGCAGCCCGAGGATACAGGGTGAGACTGAAGCTTTCTTT.

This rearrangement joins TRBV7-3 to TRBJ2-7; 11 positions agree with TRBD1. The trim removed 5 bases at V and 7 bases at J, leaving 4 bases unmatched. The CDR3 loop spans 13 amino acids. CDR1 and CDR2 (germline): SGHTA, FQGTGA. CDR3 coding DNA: TGTGCCAGCAGCCCGGACAGGGGGCGTGAGCAGTACTTC. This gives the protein CASSPDRGREQYF. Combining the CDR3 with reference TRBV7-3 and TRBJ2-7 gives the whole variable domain GAGVSQTPSNKVTEKGKYVELRCDPISGHTALYWYRQSLGQGPEFLIYFQGTGAADDSGLPNDRFFAVRPEGSVSTLKIQRTERGDSAVYLCASSPDRGREQYFGPGTRLTVT.